A selection of T cell receptor beta chains follows, all from one sample in a study of CD4 T cells in relation to SARS-CoV-2 and coronaviruses. Their target antigens are unknown. Assay: immunoSEQ multiplex PCR; the TCRdb copy retains only in-frame clones and omits some. The sample lists some 14,000 clones; about 78% were seen once. Material for sequencing was CD4+ T cells from PBMCs, cultured in vitro. The receptors shown here come from a human donor in good health. Both conserved end residues are part of each CDR3. Fields, in order: D gene, V gene, J gene, clone size, CDR3 protein, CDR3 DNA. The D gene is left open where the match is weak. Only some rows state a clone size, as once, few, many or a class for expanded clones.

TRBD1	TRBV12-3/TRBV12-4	TRBJ1-2	-	CASSLTGYYGYTF	TGTGCCAGCAGTTTGACAGGGTACTATGGCTACACCTTC
TRBD2	TRBV19	TRBJ2-3	-	CATSIYWDLAGGLTDTQYF	TGTGCCACCTCCATTTATTGGGACCTAGCGGGAGGGTTGACAGATACGCAGTATTTT
-	TRBV5-1	TRBJ2-1	-	CASSWDLAIDYNEQFF	TGCGCCAGCAGCTGGGACCTAGCTATTGACTACAATGAGCAGTTCTTC
-	TRBV19	TRBJ1-5	-	CASSIGRGLQQPQHF	TGTGCCAGTAGTATAGGACGGGGGCTACAGCAGCCCCAGCATTTT
TRBD2	TRBV20-1	TRBJ2-7	-	CSASGRHEQYF	TGCAGTGCTAGCGGGAGGCACGAGCAGTACTTC
-	TRBV19	TRBJ2-4	few	CASKPGPLAKNIQYF	TGTGCCAGTAAACCTGGCCCGCTAGCCAAAAACATTCAGTACTTC
TRBD2	TRBV7-9	TRBJ2-7	-	CASSTSGTYEQYF	TGTGCCAGCAGTACTAGCGGGACCTACGAGCAGTACTTC
-	TRBV5-1	TRBJ2-7	few	CASSPTLRSYEQYF	TGCGCCAGCAGCCCCACCCTGCGCTCCTACGAGCAGTACTTC
TRBD1	TRBV5-1	TRBJ1-2	-	CASSSGTDYGYTF	TGCGCCAGCAGCTCCGGGACAGACTATGGCTACACCTTC
-	TRBV5-6	TRBJ2-7	once	CASSLEGVGQYF	TGTGCCAGCAGCTTGGAGGGGGTTGGGCAGTACTTC
-	TRBV2	TRBJ1-5	-	CASSRQVDQPQHF	TGTGCCAGCAGCCGACAGGTCGACCAGCCCCAGCATTTT
-	TRBV5-6	TRBJ1-3	-	CASSLYGGGSGNTIYF	TGTGCCAGCAGCCTATATGGTGGGGGGTCTGGAAACACCATATATTTT
TRBD1	TRBV5-1	TRBJ2-3	-	CASSLQGLTDTQYF	TGCGCCAGCAGCTTACAGGGGTTAACAGATACGCAGTATTTT
-	TRBV7-9	TRBJ2-3	-	CASSLVTDTDTQYF	TGTGCCAGCAGCTTAGTAACTGATACAGATACGCAGTATTTT
TRBD2	TRBV5-1	TRBJ2-7	few	CASSLSPAGAHEQYF	TGCGCCAGCAGCTTGTCCCCAGCGGGAGCCCACGAGCAGTACTTC
-	TRBV6-2/TRBV6-3	TRBJ1-1	few	CASSYSIASTVRTEAFF	TGTGCCAGCAGTTACTCGATAGCATCTACAGTTCGCACTGAAGCTTTCTTT
TRBD1	TRBV3-1/TRBV3-2	TRBJ2-4	once	CASSLILGDRKNIQYF	TGTGCCAGCAGCCTGATTCTAGGGGACAGGAAAAACATTCAGTACTTC
-	TRBV6-5	TRBJ2-3	once	CASRMGRMSTDTQYF	TGTGCCAGCAGGATGGGACGTATGAGCACAGATACGCAGTATTTT
TRBD1	TRBV2	TRBJ2-7	-	CASSKTGDSYEQYF	TGTGCCAGCAGCAAAACAGGGGACTCCTACGAGCAGTACTTC
-	TRBV3-1/TRBV3-2	TRBJ2-3	-	CASSQDRLASTDTQYF	TGTGCCAGCAGCCAAGACCGCCTAGCGAGCACAGATACGCAGTATTTT
-	TRBV27	TRBJ2-1	-	CASSDIDMGWAYNEQFF	TGTGCCAGCAGCGACATCGACATGGGGTGGGCATACAATGAGCAGTTCTTC
-	TRBV2	TRBJ2-2	-	CASSPVEGTTGELFF	TGTGCCAGCAGCCCCGTGGAGGGAACCACCGGGGAGCTGTTTTTT
-	TRBV7-8	TRBJ1-6	once	CASSTWTARSESPLHF	TGTGCCAGCAGCACGTGGACAGCAAGGAGTGAATCACCCCTCCACTTT
-	TRBV3-1/TRBV3-2	TRBJ1-6	-	CASSQDGPWDNSPLHF	TGTGCCAGCAGCCAAGATGGTCCGTGGGATAATTCACCCCTCCACTTT
TRBD1	TRBV7-2	TRBJ2-5	-	CASSLDRGQETQYF	TGTGCCAGCAGCCTGGACAGGGGGCAAGAGACCCAGTACTTC
-	TRBV18	TRBJ1-1	-	CASTIGHRENTEAFF	TGTGCCAGCACTATCGGGCACCGGGAGAACACTGAAGCTTTCTTT
-	TRBV10-1	TRBJ2-2	-	CASSEVQLSNTGELFF	TGCGCCAGCAGTGAGGTCCAACTATCGAACACCGGGGAGCTGTTTTTT
-	TRBV11-2	TRBJ2-4	-	CASSLEGRSTKNIQYF	TGTGCCAGCAGCTTAGAGGGGCGTTCTACCAAAAACATTCAGTACTTC
-	TRBV19	TRBJ2-2	-	CASSQGVWTGELFF	TGTGCCAGTAGTCAGGGTGTTTGGACCGGGGAGCTGTTTTTT
TRBD2	TRBV6-1	TRBJ2-1	-	CASSGGLAGAIDEQFF	TGTGCCAGCAGTGGGGGACTAGCGGGAGCTATCGATGAGCAGTTCTTC
-	TRBV5-1	TRBJ2-1	few	CASSLGTGHNEQFF	TGCGCCAGCAGCTTGGGGACGGGACACAATGAGCAGTTCTTC
-	TRBV7-9	TRBJ2-3	-	CASNFDPTDTQYF	TGTGCCAGCAACTTCGACCCCACAGATACGCAGTATTTT
-	TRBV6-4	TRBJ2-3	-	CASSETPDTDTQYF	TGTGCCAGCAGTGAGACCCCCGACACAGATACGCAGTATTTT
-	TRBV5-1	TRBJ2-2	-	CASGTGGMDTGELFF	TGCGCCAGCGGCACCGGGGGAATGGACACCGGGGAGCTGTTTTTT
TRBD2	TRBV7-9	TRBJ2-7	-	CATESGKVYEQYF	TGTGCCACCGAAAGCGGGAAGGTCTACGAGCAGTACTTC
-	TRBV12-5	TRBJ1-3	-	CASGYGLSGNTIYF	TGTGCTAGTGGTTATGGCCTCTCTGGAAACACCATATATTTT
-	TRBV24-1	TRBJ2-2	-	CATSDHGLVNTGELFF	TGTGCCACCAGTGACCACGGACTTGTGAACACCGGGGAGCTGTTTTTT
-	TRBV2	TRBJ1-1	-	CASSELQGIEAFF	TGTGCCAGCAGTGAACTGCAGGGGATTGAAGCTTTCTTT
-	TRBV7-9	TRBJ1-2	-	CASSLVYMGQGYGYTF	TGTGCCAGCAGCTTAGTGTATATGGGGCAAGGCTATGGCTACACCTTC